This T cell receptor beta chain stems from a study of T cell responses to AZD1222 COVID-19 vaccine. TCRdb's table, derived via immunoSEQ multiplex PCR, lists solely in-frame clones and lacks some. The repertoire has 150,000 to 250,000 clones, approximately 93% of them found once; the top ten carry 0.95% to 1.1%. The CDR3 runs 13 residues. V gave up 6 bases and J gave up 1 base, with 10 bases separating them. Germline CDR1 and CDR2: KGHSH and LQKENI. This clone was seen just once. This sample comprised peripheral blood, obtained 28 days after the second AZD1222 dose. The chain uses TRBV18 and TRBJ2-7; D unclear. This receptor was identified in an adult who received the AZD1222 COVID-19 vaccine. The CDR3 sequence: CASSPSPSYEQYF. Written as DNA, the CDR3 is TGTGCCAGCTCCCCCTCTCCTTCCTACGAGCAGTACTTC.